This passage covers 23 T cell receptor beta chains from one sample sequenced in a study of shared clonotypes between healthy human individuals. Clones were read by immunoSEQ multiplex PCR, and TCRdb kept only the in-frame ones, dropping some. The data show a few million clones, just over 90% seen once. Naive CD8 cells comprised CD45RO-negative, CCR7-positively selected cells, excluding terminally differentiated effector memory CD45RA+ cells. The specimen was naive CD8+ T cells from PBMCs. These receptors all stem from a man aged 18-30 years in good health. Some clones in this sample may be carry-over from other donors' samples.

Details on this clone: Other DNA sequences of this sample code for an identical CDR3. The chain joins TRBV6-5 to TRBJ2-1, with a possible D match to TRBD1 (5 bases). The CDR3 consists of 14 residues. The ends were cut back, 4 bases at V and 2 bases at J, with 9 bases in the middle. Per germline, CDR1 MNHEY and CDR2 SVGAGI. The CDR3 DNA sequence: TGTGCCAGCAGTTCCGAAGGGGCCTACAATGAGCAGTTCTTC. Encoded protein: CASSSEGAYNEQFF.

This clone appeared a single time. This chain joins TRBV27 and TRBJ1-4; D possibly corresponds to TRBD1 (6 bases). The CDR3 has 17 amino acids. The germline V gene encodes CDR1 MNHEY and CDR2 SMNVEV (reference sequence). V lost 2 bases and J lost 2, with 15 bases in between. CDR3 protein: CASSLTGRFSTNEKLFF. DNA for the CDR3: TGTGCCAGCAGTTTAACAGGGCGATTTAGCACTAATGAAAAACTGTTTTTT.

This rearrangement joins TRBV7-3 to TRBJ2-7, with TRBD2 identical over 10 bases. The CDR3 sequence is 14 residues long. The germline CDR1 and CDR2 sequences are SGHTA and FQGTGA. V was pared by 5 bases and J by 5 bases, with 6 bases of the junction left unmatched. The CDR3 is CASSESGRADEQYF. The CDR3 DNA is TGTGCCAGCAGCGAAAGCGGGAGGGCCGACGAGCAGTACTTC.

This sequence joins TRBV5-1 and TRBJ2-7, with 16 bases identical to TRBD2. The CDR3 is 17 amino acids. Germline V gene lookup returns CDR1 SGHRS and CDR2 YFSETQ. V dropped 4 bases and J dropped 3; count of bases not matched to a gene: 7. The CDR3 DNA reads as TGCGCCAGCAGCCAGGGGACTAGCGGGAGGGATTTCTACGAGCAGTACTTC. This codes for CASSQGTSGRDFYEQYF.

The V call is TRBV27, the J call TRBJ1-2; D gene uncertain. The CDR3 contains 14 residues. Germline loops: CDR1 MNHEY, CDR2 SMNVEV (reference sequence). V was clipped by 4 bases and J by 4 bases, with 13 bases between them. This chain's CDR3 is CASSSLESLYGYTF. In DNA form, the CDR3 reads TGTGCCAGCAGTTCCCTCGAGAGCCTCTATGGCTACACCTTC.

The rearrangement joins TRBV19 to TRBJ1-5, with D perhaps matching TRBD1 (5 bases). V shed 4 bases and J shed 3 bases, with 13 bases lying between them. Germline CDR1 reads LNHDA; CDR2 reads SQIVND (reference sequence). CDR3 size: 15 residues. In nucleotides, the CDR3 is TGTGCCAGTAGTACTCCGACAGAGGCCAATCAGCCCCAGCATTTT. Its protein is CASSTPTEANQPQHF.

The chain carries TRBV10-3 and TRBJ2-5; 13 nucleotides match TRBD2. Germline loops: CDR1 ENHRY, CDR2 SYGVKD. The CDR3 loop spans 18 amino acids. Trimming removed 5 bases from V and 6 bases from J; junction bases left unmatched: 15. The CDR3 DNA is TGTGCCATCAGTACTCCGGGACTAGCGGGGCGGCCGGGCAAGACCCAGTACTTC. Translated: CAISTPGLAGRPGKTQYF.

A note on this clone: Other DNA sequences in this sample translate to the same CDR3. The chain carries TRBV9 and TRBJ2-1; TRBD2 matches at 8 bases. The ends lost 0 bases at V and 0 bases at J; junction bases unmatched: 2. The CDR3 runs to 16 residues. The V gene's germline CDR1 is SGDLS and CDR2 YYNGEE. The CDR3, as DNA: TGTGCCAGCAGCGTAGCCGGGAGGGTCTCCTACAATGAGCAGTTCTTC. This translates into CASSVAGRVSYNEQFF.

In this sample, this clone turned up once. The V and J genes are TRBV7-9 and TRBJ2-5; D tentatively reads TRBD1 or TRBD2 (5 bases each). The germline V and J ends were trimmed by 2 bases and 5 bases, with 15 bases remaining between them. CDR3 length equals 15 residues. Germline lookup yields CDR1 SEHNR and CDR2 FQNEAQ (reference sequence). The CDR3 DNA is TGTGCCAGCAGCTTAACTGGGGCCGAGGGGGAGACCCAGTACTTC. Translated, it gives CASSLTGAEGETQYF.

The chain is built from TRBV7-9 and TRBJ2-5; D is unclear. The V end was cut by 7 bases, the J end by 0 bases, with 18 bases between. The germline gives CDR1 SEHNR, CDR2 FQNEAQ (reference sequence). The CDR3 runs to 16 residues. For the CDR3, the DNA is TGTGCCAGCATTGCCGAAGACCGAATGTACCAAGAGACCCAGTACTTC. Translated, it gives CASIAEDRMYQETQYF.

The rearrangement joins TRBV13 to TRBJ2-1, with D perhaps matching TRBD1 (6 bases). The CDR3 has 15 amino acids. V lost 5 bases and J lost 8, with 19 bases in between. CDR1 and CDR2 from the germline V gene are PRHDT and FYEKMQ (reference sequence). CDR3 protein: CASSLFIQGMDEQFF. CDR3 nucleotide sequence: TGTGCCAGCAGCCTTTTTATACAGGGTATGGATGAGCAGTTCTTC. The variable domain in full, completed from reference TRBV13 and TRBJ2-1, reads AAGVIQSPRHLIKEKRETATLKCYPIPRHDTVYWYQQGPGQDPQFLISFYEKMQSDKGSIPDRFSAQQFSDYHSELNMSSLELGDSALYFCASSLFIQGMDEQFFGPGTRLTVL.

V usage is TRBV7-9 and J usage is TRBJ2-5, with 12 bases that match TRBD2. Germline CDR1 reads SEHNR; CDR2 reads FQNEAQ (reference sequence). V trimming: 5 bases; J trimming: 3 bases; junction bases outside the gene matches: 4. There are 15 residues in the CDR3. CDR3 DNA: TGTGCCAGCAGCCGCCTAGCGGGAGGGGAAGAGACCCAGTACTTC. Protein product: CASSRLAGGEETQYF.

Here the CDR3 reads CASSLTVRGPYNEQFF. For the CDR3, the DNA is TGTGCCAGCAGCTTAACTGTCCGTGGCCCCTACAATGAGCAGTTCTTC. The gene calls are TRBV7-3 and TRBJ2-1; D is uncertain. Germline CDR1 SGHTA, CDR2 FQGTGA. Trimming left V 0 bases short and J 2 bases short, with 11 bases between. This CDR3 comprises 16 residues.

The V gene is TRBV15, the J gene TRBJ2-1; 11 nucleotides agree with TRBD2. The CDR3 runs to 16 residues. J gave up 8 bases and V 3 bases, and 9 bases lay outside the gene matches. CDR1 is LNHNV, CDR2 YYDKDF, per germline (reference sequence). The CDR3: CATSRTSGARGDEQFF. In DNA, the CDR3 is TGTGCCACCAGCAGGACTAGCGGGGCCCGGGGGGATGAGCAGTTCTTC.

The chain links TRBV5-4 to TRBJ1-1; D unclear. V was cut by 4 bases and J by 1 base, with 11 bases left in between. CDR1 is SGHNT, CDR2 YYREEE, per germline (reference sequence). The CDR3 extends over 14 amino acids. CDR3: CASSAKRENTEAFF. The CDR3 coding sequence is TGTGCCAGCAGCGCGAAAAGGGAGAACACTGAAGCTTTCTTT.

This rearrangement joins TRBV9 to TRBJ1-6; D is perhaps TRBD1 (5 bases). Trimming took 4 bases from V and 7 from J, leaving 18 bases between them. This CDR3 contains 16 residues. The germline V gene has CDR1 SGDLS and CDR2 YYNGEE. In DNA form, the CDR3 reads TGTGCCAGCAGCACCTATGGGACGACGTGGAATTCACCCCTCCACTTT. Translation gives CASSTYGTTWNSPLHF.

The chain recombines TRBV7-9 with TRBJ2-6; D gene ambiguous. Per the germline V gene, CDR1 is SEHNR and CDR2 is FQNEAQ (reference sequence). This CDR3 contains 17 residues. V lost 0 bases and J lost 2, with 11 bases in between. CDR3 sequence: CASSLAGSDAGANVLTF. DNA for the CDR3: TGTGCCAGCAGCTTAGCTGGGTCAGACGCTGGGGCCAACGTCCTGACTTTC.

This chain joins TRBV27 and TRBJ1-2, with 8 bases matching TRBD1. The length of the CDR3 is 14 residues. Germline assignment: CDR1 MNHEY and CDR2 SMNVEV (reference sequence). V was pared by 4 bases and J by 2 bases, with 3 bases of the junction left unmatched. CDR3 sequence reads: CASSSAGGNYGYTF. CDR3 coding DNA: TGTGCCAGCAGTTCTGCAGGGGGCAACTATGGCTACACCTTC.

This sequence joins TRBV28 and TRBJ2-7; the D gene is possibly TRBD2 (6 bases). CDR1 is MDHEN, CDR2 SYDVKM, per germline. Trimming left V 7 bases short and J 3 bases short, with 13 bases between. The length of the CDR3 is 13 residues. CDR3 residues: CASTLGRLYEQYF. CDR3 DNA: TGTGCCAGCACCCTAGGGAGGCTCTACGAGCAGTACTTC.

The chain has TRBV7-9 and TRBJ1-2; 9 bases are shared with TRBD1. The CDR3 length is 16 residues. Per the germline V gene, CDR1 is SEHNR and CDR2 is FQNEAQ (reference sequence). J was trimmed by 1 base and V by 5 bases; bases with no gene match: 8. CDR3 in amino acids: CASSRTGVMSNYGYTF. Written as DNA, the CDR3 is TGTGCCAGCAGCCGGACAGGGGTAATGAGTAACTATGGCTACACCTTC.

This clone appeared a single time. This chain connects TRBV29-1 to TRBJ1-5; the match to TRBD1 covers 8 bases. The CDR3 contains 17 residues. Germline assignment: CDR1 SQVTM and CDR2 ANQGSEA. The V segment lost 7 bases and the J segment 0 bases; nucleotides outside the gene matches: 14. CDR3 sequence: CSALDDRGGNSNQPQHF. In nucleotides, the CDR3 is TGCAGCGCCCTCGATGACAGGGGAGGAAATAGCAATCAGCCCCAGCATTTT.

The CDR3 nucleotides read TGTGCCAGCAGGCCTCAGGGGGCTACCTACAATGAGCAGTTCTTC. Translation gives CASRPQGATYNEQFF. The chain combines TRBV7-2 with TRBJ2-1; TRBD1 aligns across 8 bases. The CDR3 length is 15 residues. The junction had 6 bases not matched to a gene; V was cut back by 6 bases and J by 2 bases. Looked up from germline, CDR1 is SGHTA and CDR2 is FQGNSA.

This clone was seen only once. The same CDR3 also results from other DNA sequences found in this sample. The rearrangement joins TRBV5-1 to TRBJ2-7; D is perhaps TRBD1 or TRBD2 (5 bases each). Germline V CDR1 and CDR2: SGHRS, YFSETQ. This CDR3 spans 13 amino acids. V gave up 0 bases and J gave up 4 bases, with 8 bases separating them. The CDR3 nucleotides read TGCGCCAGCAGCTTGGGTGGGGGATACGAGCAGTACTTC. Encoded protein: CASSLGGGYEQYF.